Listed below are T cell receptor beta chains from one sample, sequenced in a study of blood T cells in healthy people across ages. Using its own MiXCR run on the 5' RACE reads, TCRdb lists one record per CDR3 protein. The sample has about 1.4 million distinct CDR3 sequences, almost 60% seen once. The sequencing sample was made of blood. These receptors all come from a man younger than 30 in good health. Both conserved end residues are part of each CDR3. D genes are given only for firm matches. Where a row states a size, it is once, few, many or the class of an expanded clone; other rows omit it.

v_gene	abundance	d_gene	j_gene	CDR3nt	CDR3aa
TRBV5-1	few	-	TRBJ2-7	TGCGCCAGCAGCCACTCTAGCGCCTACGAGCAGTACTTC	CASSHSSAYEQYF
TRBV4-1	few	-	TRBJ2-7	TGCGCCAGCAGCCAAGTTGGGGGGAAGATCTACGAGCAGTACTTC	CASSQVGGKIYEQYF
TRBV27	-	TRBD1	TRBJ2-1	TGTGCCAGCAGTCCCTTATTAGGACAGGGATGGGGCTCCTACAATGAGCAGTTCTTC	CASSPLLGQGWGSYNEQFF
TRBV2	-	TRBD2	TRBJ2-7	TGTGCCAGCAGTGAAGCGAGGCTAGCGGGAGGCGACGAGCAGTACTTC	CASSEARLAGGDEQYF
TRBV6-1	-	-	TRBJ2-1	TGTGCCAGCAGTGCGATTTTGACAGGCTTCTACGGGAATGAGCAGTTCTTC	CASSAILTGFYGNEQFF
TRBV20-1	-	TRBD2	TRBJ2-3	TGCAGTGCTAGAGATGGGGCGGGAGCCCAGGCTGATACGCAGTATTTT	CSARDGAGAQADTQYF
TRBV29-1	-	-	TRBJ2-5	TGCAGCGCCCTACAGGGTCTGGAGACCCAGTACTTC	CSALQGLETQYF
TRBV11-2	-	TRBD2	TRBJ2-1	TGTGCCAGCAGCTTCTCCGGGACTAGCGGGGGGCTTAGCTCCTACAATGAGCAGTTCTTC	CASSFSGTSGGLSSYNEQFF
TRBV2	few	-	TRBJ2-5	TGTGCCAGCAGTGCGGACAAGGGTACCCAAGAGACCCAGTACTTC	CASSADKGTQETQYF
TRBV29-1	-	TRBD1	TRBJ2-7	TGCAGCGTCGGGGGACAGGGTGTGACCGAGCAGTACTTC	CSVGGQGVTEQYF
TRBV4-3	few	-	TRBJ2-3	TGCGCCAGCAGCCAAGTCTCGCAGAGCACAGATACGCAGTATTTT	CASSQVSQSTDTQYF
TRBV12-3/TRBV12-4	-	-	TRBJ2-1	TGTGCCAGCAAGGTAACTAGCTACAATGAGCAGTTCTTC	CASKVTSYNEQFF
TRBV18	few	-	TRBJ2-7	TGTGCCAGCTCACCAGACTCGACCTCCTACGAGCAGTACTTC	CASSPDSTSYEQYF
TRBV25-1	-	-	TRBJ1-1	TGTGCCAGCAGTGAAATCGGAACGAACACTGAAGCTTTCTTT	CASSEIGTNTEAFF
TRBV18	-	-	TRBJ2-3	TGTGCCAGCTCACCATGGACGGGCCGCACAGATACGCAGTATTTT	CASSPWTGRTDTQYF
TRBV5-1	-	TRBD1	TRBJ2-3	TGCGCCAGCAGCAGAAAAGGACAGGGCAGCACAGATACGCAGTATTTT	CASSRKGQGSTDTQYF
TRBV9	-	-	TRBJ2-4	TGTGCCAGCAGCGTAGTGGCGGATTCGGAGCAGTACTTC	CASSVVADSEQYF
TRBV7-9	once	TRBD1	TRBJ1-5	TGTGCCAGCAGCTTATTTCAAGGGGGCGACCAGCCCCAGCATTTT	CASSLFQGGDQPQHF
TRBV6-2/TRBV6-3	-	-	TRBJ1-2	TGTGCCAGCACGACGCCGGGGGTTTACTATGGCTACACCTTC	CASTTPGVYYGYTF
TRBV4-1	-	-	TRBJ1-2	TGCGCCAGCAGCCAGGGCTCAGCAGATGGCTACACCTTC	CASSQGSADGYTF
TRBV5-6	once	-	TRBJ1-1	TGTGCCAGCAGCTTGGCCATGGACAGCCTCTGTGAAGCTTTCTTT	CASSLAMDSLCEAFF
TRBV3-1	-	-	TRBJ1-5	TGTGCCAGCAGCCAAGGGGTTTGGAAACAGCCCCAGCATTTT	CASSQGVWKQPQHF
TRBV20-1	-	TRBD1	TRBJ2-4	TGCAGTGCTAGGTCGGACAGGGCCGAACTAGCCAAAAACATTCAGTACTTC	CSARSDRAELAKNIQYF
TRBV27	many	-	TRBJ1-2	TGTGCCAGCAGTGCCTCGGGACACCAATATGGCTACACCTTC	CASSASGHQYGYTF
TRBV6-2/TRBV6-3	few	-	TRBJ1-2	TGTGCCAGCAGTTACCCGCCCGGGAGGGGCCTGGATGGTGGCTACACCTTC	CASSYPPGRGLDGGYTF
TRBV7-9	once	TRBD1	TRBJ2-3	TGTGCCAGCAGCTCGGACAGGGGCCCTCGCACAGATACGCAGTATTTT	CASSSDRGPRTDTQYF
TRBV27	few	TRBD2	TRBJ2-1	TGTGCCAGCAGCCCTCTTAGCGGGGGGGACAATGAGCAGTTCTTC	CASSPLSGGDNEQFF
TRBV4-1	-	-	TRBJ2-7	TGCGCCAGCAGCCAAGGACTGGTGGGAGGTAGTTCCTACGAGCAGTACTTC	CASSQGLVGGSSYEQYF
TRBV29-1	-	TRBD2	TRBJ2-3	TGCAGCGTTGAAGTCTTCGGTGAGCGGGGGGGACGCACAGATACGCAGTATTTT	CSVEVFGERGGRTDTQYF
TRBV2	-	TRBD1	TRBJ2-1	TGTGCCAGCAGTTACCCCGGGACAGGAGGTTCTGAGCAGTTCTTC	CASSYPGTGGSEQFF
TRBV20-1	-	TRBD2	TRBJ2-1	TGCAGTGCAATGAGCGGGACTTCATACAATGAGCAGTTCTTC	CSAMSGTSYNEQFF
TRBV7-2	many	-	TRBJ2-5	TGTGCCAGCAGTTTGACAGAAGAGACCCAGTACTTC	CASSLTEETQYF
TRBV7-2	-	TRBD1	TRBJ2-3	TGTGCCAGCAGCCAATACAGGGGTGTGTCAGATACGCAGTATTTT	CASSQYRGVSDTQYF
TRBV14	-	-	TRBJ1-2	TGTGCCAGCAGCCAGTGGGCGTCTGGGTCCAACTATGGCTACACCTTC	CASSQWASGSNYGYTF
TRBV29-1	-	TRBD1	TRBJ2-3	TGCAGCGTTGATGGCGTCAGGGGGACAGATACGCAGTATTTT	CSVDGVRGTDTQYF
TRBV28	-	-	TRBJ1-1	TGTGCCAGCAGTTTCGGAAGTTCCAAGGCTTTCTTT	CASSFGSSKAFF
TRBV6-2/TRBV6-3	-	-	TRBJ1-3	TGTGCCAGCAGTGAGGGCTACTCTGGAAACACCATATATTTT	CASSEGYSGNTIYF
TRBV5-4	-	-	TRBJ2-1	TGTGCCAGCAACCATGACAGAAATTCCTACGAGCAGTTCTTC	CASNHDRNSYEQFF
TRBV29-1	-	-	TRBJ2-7	TGCAGCGCTCTGACGGAAAACTACGAGCAGTACTTC	CSALTENYEQYF
TRBV12-3/TRBV12-4	-	TRBD2	TRBJ2-5	TGTGCCAGCAGTCCCCAACCGGGACTAGTGGGGAAAGAGACCCAGTACTTC	CASSPQPGLVGKETQYF
TRBV11-2	once	-	TRBJ2-7	TGTGCCAGCAGCTTCAACGTAGGCGGGTACCCCGAGCAGTACTTC	CASSFNVGGYPEQYF
TRBV6-6	-	TRBD1	TRBJ1-6	TGTGCCAGCAGTCCTGGTGGGACAGCGAGGGCGAATTCACCCCTCCACTTT	CASSPGGTARANSPLHF
TRBV7-2	-	-	TRBJ2-1	TGTGCCAGCAGAACCCGGGGAAATGAGCAGTTCTTC	CASRTRGNEQFF
TRBV7-2	once	TRBD2	TRBJ2-1	TGTGCCAGCAATTCTCATCGGGGGGGCCAGATCCATGAGCAGTTCTTC	CASNSHRGGQIHEQFF
TRBV28	-	-	TRBJ1-6	TGTGCCAGCAGTGTAGGACCCAGAGGTTCACCCCTCCACTTT	CASSVGPRGSPLHF
TRBV4-3	-	TRBD2	TRBJ2-3	TGCGCCAGCAGCCCAGACGGTAGCGGGGGGGCCGAAGAAGATACGCAGTATTTT	CASSPDGSGGAEEDTQYF
TRBV7-2	-	-	TRBJ2-1	TGTGCCAGCAGCTTAGAAGGCGAAGGGAACAATGAGCAGTTCTTC	CASSLEGEGNNEQFF
TRBV4-1	-	-	TRBJ2-7	TGCGCCAGCAGCCAAGTGAGGGCCGGACCCTCCTACGAGCAGTACTTC	CASSQVRAGPSYEQYF